The source of this T cell receptor (beta chain) is a study of shared clonotypes between healthy human individuals. Overall study findings and caveats: Estimated richness was generally greater in naive than memory subsets. Non-shared clonotypes had lower generation probabilities than clonotypes shared by all four sorted-subset donors. Shared clonotypes: roughly 4.7% naive CD4, about 4% naive CD8, 2.3% memory CD4, approximately 0.41% memory CD8.

With respect to this clone: The antigen remains undetermined.

The CDR3 spans 14 residues. Germline CDR1 is MDHEN and CDR2 is SYDVKM. V was pared by 3 bases and J by 3 bases, with 12 bases between. The authors' processing: Filtering was not the same, since immunoSEQ gave junction-only sequences without quality scores. Sequenced by immunoSEQ multiplex PCR; TCRdb stores in-frame clones only, minus some. V and J calls and clone size are copied from that table; D and trimming were computed from the DNA. This sample has 1,500,000 or so clones; about 98.5% occur once, and the top ten carry 0.3% to 0.45%. The rearrangement links TRBV28 to TRBJ2-7; D gene ambiguous. Sequencing was performed on naive CD4+ T cells sorted from blood. Specified subset: CD45RA+ positively selected. The TCR was taken from a man in his thirties or forties in good health. The CDR3 here is CASSLLLKLYEQYF. CDR3 DNA sequence: TGTGCCAGCAGTTTGTTGCTTAAGCTCTACGAGCAGTACTTC.